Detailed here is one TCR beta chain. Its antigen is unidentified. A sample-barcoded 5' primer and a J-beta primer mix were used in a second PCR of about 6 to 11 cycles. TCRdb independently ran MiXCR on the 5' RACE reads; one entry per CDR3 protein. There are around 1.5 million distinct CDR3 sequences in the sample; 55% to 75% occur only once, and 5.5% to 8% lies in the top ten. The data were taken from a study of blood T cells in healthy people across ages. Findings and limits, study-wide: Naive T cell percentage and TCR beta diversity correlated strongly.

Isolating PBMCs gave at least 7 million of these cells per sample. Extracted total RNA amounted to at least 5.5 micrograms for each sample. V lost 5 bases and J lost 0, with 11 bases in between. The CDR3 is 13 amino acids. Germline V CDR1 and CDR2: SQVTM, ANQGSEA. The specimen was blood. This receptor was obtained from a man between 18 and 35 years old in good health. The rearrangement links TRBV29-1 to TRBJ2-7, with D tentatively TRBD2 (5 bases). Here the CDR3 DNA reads TGCAGCGTTTACGGGGTAAGCTCCTACGAGCAGTACTTC. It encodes CSVYGVSSYEQYF.